This TCR beta chain was recovered during a study of T cells in Graves' hyperthyroidism and ophthalmopathy. Germline CDR1 reads MDHEN; CDR2 reads SYDVKM. The CDR3 covers 15 residues. The V end was cut by 6 bases, the J end by 0 bases, with 12 bases between. The investigators amplified TCR beta CDR3 regions from RNA transcripts. TCR CDR3 regions were first amplified by RT-PCR with HTBI primers. TCRdb recomputed calls from the multiplex PCR reads with MiXCR, one row per CDR3 protein. Of 550,000 to 800,000 distinct CDR3 sequences listed, around a sixth were seen once; the top ten hold roughly 15%. This clonotype was obtained from a man aged 45 to 65 with Graves' hyperthyroidism. This rearrangement joins TRBV28 to TRBJ1-5; D is unclear. The source material was blood. The CDR3 nucleotides read TGTGCCAGCAGCAACAGCGGCTATAGCAATCAGCCCCAGCATTTT. As protein: CASSNSGYSNQPQHF. The full variable domain, with the rest looked up from reference TRBV28 and TRBJ1-5, is DVKVTQSSRYLVKRTGEKVFLECVQDMDHENMFWYRQDPGLGLRLIYFSYDVKMKEKGDIPEGYSVSREKKERFSLILESASTNQTSMYLCASSNSGYSNQPQHFGDGTRLSIL.